The 10 T cell receptor beta chains reported below all come from one sample, sequenced in a study of T cell changes during pregnancy in multiple sclerosis. Repertoires were generated with immunoSEQ multiplex PCR, while TCRdb's copy carries only in-frame clones and drops some. The table includes roughly 40,000 clones, approximately 92% detected once. The sample consisted of peripheral blood, taken before pregnancy. The receptors stem from a female donor with multiple sclerosis, enrolled in a pregnancy study.

J is TRBJ2-1 and V is TRBV6-1; 10 nucleotides align to TRBD1. J lost 4 bases, V lost 7 bases, and 4 bases had no gene match. The CDR3 is made up of 14 amino acids. The germline V gene has CDR1 MNHNS and CDR2 SASEGT. CDR3 amino acids: CASKGTGDYNEQFF. CDR3 nucleotides: TGTGCCAGCAAGGGGACAGGGGATTACAATGAGCAGTTCTTC.

The chain joins TRBV7-9 to TRBJ2-5; TRBD2 matches at 9 bases. This CDR3 spans 15 amino acids. Losses at the gene ends were 1 base for V and 4 bases for J; bases not matched to a gene: 4. Looked up from germline, CDR1 is SEHNR and CDR2 is FQNEAQ (reference sequence). The DNA for the CDR3 is TGTGCCAGCAGCTTAGGCCTAGCGGGAACAGAGACCCAGTACTTC. Amino acids: CASSLGLAGTETQYF.

A few counts support this clone. V and J are TRBV4-2 and TRBJ2-1, with 14 bases fitting TRBD2. Germline CDR1 is LGHNA and CDR2 is YNFKEQ. The CDR3 covers 20 residues. V shed 5 bases, J shed 4 bases, and the junction held 16 bases outside the gene matches. CDR3 coding DNA: TGTGCCAGCAGCACCCGGGGACTAGCGGGAGAAGTTATAGGATACAATGAGCAGTTCTTC. Protein product: CASSTRGLAGEVIGYNEQFF.

This sequence joins TRBV5-6 and TRBJ1-2; D call uncertain. Germline CDR1 reads SGHDT; CDR2 reads YYEEEE. Trimming cost V 0 bases and J 5 bases, with 8 bases left between them. The CDR3 loop spans 13 amino acids. CDR3 sequence (DNA): TGTGCCAGCAGCTTGGCCCAGGTATATGGCTACACCTTC. This sequence encodes CASSLAQVYGYTF.

The sample holds a few counts of this clone. The chain is built from TRBV5-1 and TRBJ1-1; D is perhaps TRBD1 (5 bases). This CDR3 contains 12 residues. CDR1 is SGHRS and CDR2 is YFSETQ in the germline V gene. V gave up 3 bases and J gave up 6 bases, with 9 bases separating them. The CDR3 is CASSSGGSEAFF. The CDR3 coding sequence is TGCGCCAGCAGCTCCGGGGGTTCTGAAGCTTTCTTT.

The sample holds one count of this clone. The rearrangement links TRBV5-1 to TRBJ2-5, with 10 bases aligning to TRBD2. The CDR3 length is 17 residues. The V gene end was trimmed by 0 bases and the J gene end by 4 bases; junction bases not matched to a gene: 9. Looked up from germline, CDR1 is SGHRS and CDR2 is YFSETQ. This chain's CDR3 is CASSLAILAGVPETQYF. CDR3 sequence (DNA): TGCGCCAGCAGCTTGGCCATCCTAGCGGGAGTCCCAGAGACCCAGTACTTC. Complete variable domain (other parts from reference TRBV5-1 and TRBJ2-5): KAGVTQTPRYLIKTRGQQVTLSCSPISGHRSVSWYQQTPGQGLQFLFEYFSETQRNKGNFPGRFSGRQFSNSRSEMNVSTLELGDSALYLCASSLAILAGVPETQYFGPGTRLLVL.

CDR3 bases: TGTGCCAGCAGCTTGGACTGGTATGGCTACACCTTC. Translating gives CASSLDWYGYTF. The chain recombines TRBV7-9 with TRBJ1-2; D uncertain. Germline values: CDR1 SEHNR, CDR2 FQNEAQ (reference sequence). The CDR3 covers 12 residues. The V and J ends lost 3 bases and 5 bases respectively, with 7 bases between them.

DNA of the CDR3: TGTGCCAGCAATCCGGGACAGGGACCCTCCGGGACCCAGTACTTC. It encodes CASNPGQGPSGTQYF. The J gene is TRBJ2-5, the V gene TRBV6-6, with TRBD1 matching over 9 bases. V shed 7 bases and J 7 bases; nucleotides not matched to a gene: 13. CDR1 is MNHNY, CDR2 SVGAGI, per germline (reference sequence). The CDR3 spans 15 residues.

The chain links TRBV14 to TRBJ1-5; unclear D gene. With 3 bases removed from V and 4 bases from J, the gap between germline ends came to 10 bases. The CDR3 spans 14 residues. Germline V gene lookup returns CDR1 SGHDN and CDR2 FVKESK. DNA for the CDR3: TGTGCCAGCAGCCAGACGGGAAGTAATCAGCCCCAGCATTTT. It yields the protein CASSQTGSNQPQHF.

The chain recombines TRBV9 with TRBJ2-7, with 7 bases aligning to TRBD1. V shed 2 bases and J 7 bases; nucleotides not matched to a gene: 6. The germline gives CDR1 SGDLS, CDR2 YYNGEE. CDR3 length: 13 amino acids. DNA for the CDR3: TGTGCCAGCAGCGTGGCCCAGGGGGTTGAGCAGTACTTC. Translating gives CASSVAQGVEQYF.